The present entry profiles one T cell receptor (beta chain) with its context. The antigen is undetermined. Profiled with immunoSEQ multiplex PCR; TCRdb holds only in-frame clones, not every one. Here the sample spans about 120,000 clones, approximately 94% being singletons. These data belong to a study of cytomegalovirus exposure and HLA in healthy donors. Study context: It was reported in a later analysis that the 120 validation repertoires used the same platform as the 500 to 700 first-cohort repertoires.

The donors formed part of the roughly 120-subject validation cohort, distinct from the roughly 730-subject first cohort. Points from the study as a whole: TCR sequences were mostly rare, though some public TCRs occurred in many donors.

Sequenced: PBMCs. The clonotype comes from a man aged 18 to 30 in good health and CMV-seronegative.

CDR3 sequence reads: CASAKQGSPTGELFF. CDR3 nucleotides: TGTGCTAGTGCCAAACAGGGATCCCCAACCGGGGAGCTGTTTTTT. This chain links TRBV12-5 with TRBJ2-2, with D maybe TRBD1 (6 bases). V lost 7 bases and J 5 bases, leaving 17 bases between the germline ends. CDR3 length equals 15 residues. CDR1 LGHNT and CDR2 FRNRAP come from the germline V gene.